This T cell receptor beta chain came from a study of T cells after yellow fever vaccination. The overall study: Low-cell-number fractions underwent preparation using SMART-Seq v4 Ultra Low Input.

The trim removed 3 bases at V and 4 bases at J, leaving 12 bases unmatched. The CDR3 length is 18 residues. The germline V gene encodes CDR1 DFQATT and CDR2 SNEGSKA (reference sequence). This clonotype has at least ten counts. Antigen unknown. Each CDR3 protein gets one entry after TCRdb re-called the 5' RACE reads with MiXCR. The table records approximately 160,000 distinct CDR3 sequences, 9.3% of them present only once. Study-wide findings and caveats: The study found a weaker secondary response that peaked faster, day 5 versus 15. Post-booster repertoires contained most primary-vaccination clones again (96% CD4, around 89% CD8). From the bulk population, abundant clonotypes could contaminate and appear within FACS-sorted repertoires.

The chain employs TRBV20-1 and TRBJ2-1; 13 bases align to TRBD2. The source material was CD8+ T cells sorted from PBMCs, sampled 45 days after the yellow fever booster vaccination. This sequence was found in a man aged 18 to 29 who received the YFV17D yellow fever vaccine. The CDR3: CSARPETSGGSRYNEQFF. In DNA, the CDR3 is TGCAGTGCTAGGCCCGAGACTAGCGGGGGGAGTCGTTACAATGAGCAGTTCTTC.